A single sample gave rise to the 23 T cell receptor beta chains below, sequenced in a study of cytomegalovirus exposure and HLA in healthy donors. Researchers ran the PCR with 60 Vbeta and 13 Jbeta primers. Assay used: immunoSEQ multiplex PCR; TCRdb lists only in-frame clones, some missing. The sample lists about 120,000 clones, about 78% occurring once. Sequenced material: PBMCs. The receptors shown here come from a female donor in good health and CMV-seronegative.

The genes are TRBV14 and TRBJ2-2; TRBD2 matches at 7 bases. The CDR3 sequence is 16 residues long. Germline V CDR1 and CDR2: SGHDN, FVKESK. After removal of 1 base from V and 4 bases from J, the junction contained 6 bases not matched to a gene. CDR3 region: CASSQVPSGFTGELFF. CDR3 in DNA: TGTGCCAGCAGCCAAGTTCCTAGCGGTTTCACCGGGGAGCTGTTTTTT.

The chain couples TRBV6-5 to TRBJ2-7, with TRBD2 identical over 8 bases. Losses at the gene ends were 4 bases for V and 5 bases for J; bases not matched to a gene: 1. The CDR3 is 12 residues long. Germline assignment: CDR1 MNHEY and CDR2 SVGAGI. The CDR3, as DNA: TGTGCCAGCAGTTCGACTAGCGACGAGCAGTACTTC. It yields the protein CASSSTSDEQYF.

The chain has TRBV5-4 and TRBJ1-2; 12 bases align to TRBD1. The germline V gene encodes CDR1 SGHNT and CDR2 YYREEE (reference sequence). There are 16 residues in the CDR3. Trimming took 5 bases from V and 3 from J; bases not matched to a gene: 8. Here the CDR3 DNA reads TGTGCCAGCAGTACCGGGACAGGGGGCGCGTACTATGGCTACACCTTC. Its protein product is CASSTGTGGAYYGYTF.

The chain couples TRBV4-2 to TRBJ1-3, with TRBD1 as a possible D gene (6 bases). V lost 8 bases and J lost 4, with 18 bases in between. The CDR3 covers 15 residues. Germline V gives CDR1 LGHNA, CDR2 YNFKEQ. CDR3 DNA: TGTGCCAGCGCCCCAGGGGAATTGGACGGAAACACCATATATTTT. Translated: CASAPGELDGNTIYF.

V gene TRBV5-6 combines with J gene TRBJ2-2; 7 positions agree with TRBD1. Germline CDR1 SGHDT, CDR2 YYEEEE. The CDR3 has 15 residues. V was pared by 9 bases and J by 4 bases, with 12 bases of the junction left unmatched. Here the CDR3 DNA reads TGTGCCACTACGAAGGACAGGAAAGGCACCGGGGAGCTGTTTTTT. Translating gives CATTKDRKGTGELFF.

This clone was recorded only once. Germline and junction disagree at one end, which may indicate a read error. The chain employs TRBV18 and TRBJ1-5; D gene unclear. This CDR3 contains 13 residues. Germline V gives CDR1 KGHSH, CDR2 LQKENI. The CDR3 here is CASSPTRWSFGYF. In DNA form, the CDR3 reads TGTGCCAGCTCACCGACTCGGTGGAGCTTTGGGTATTTT.

The chain combines TRBV4-1 with TRBJ2-7; TRBD2 is a possible D gene (5 bases). Between the trimmed V and J ends, which lost 3 bases and 7 bases, there was a span of 16 bases. The germline gives CDR1 MGHRA, CDR2 YSYEKL. This CDR3 comprises 14 residues. The CDR3 spells CASSQAGVTGEQYF. In DNA, the CDR3 is TGCGCCAGCAGCCAGGCAGGCGTGACGGGGGAGCAGTACTTC.

Only a few counts were recorded for this clone. This rearrangement joins TRBV4-2 to TRBJ2-7; 8 bases are shared with TRBD1. V trimming: 0 bases; J trimming: 5 bases; junction bases outside the gene matches: 9. CDR1 LGHNA and CDR2 YNFKEQ come from the germline V gene. This CDR3 has 16 amino acids. The CDR3 DNA is TGTGCCAGCAGCCAAGATTATGGACAGGGACACGACGAGCAGTACTTC. Translating it yields CASSQDYGQGHDEQYF.

This chain joins TRBV4-1 and TRBJ2-1; 7 nucleotides agree with TRBD2. V lost 5 bases to trimming and J lost 4 bases; unmatched junction nucleotides: 2. Germline V gene sequence: CDR1 MGHRA, CDR2 YSYEKL. This CDR3 is 13 amino acids long. The CDR3 loop reads CASSKAGYNEQFF. CDR3 nucleotides: TGCGCCAGCAGCAAAGCGGGATACAATGAGCAGTTCTTC.

This chain's CDR3 is CASSALGTGDYEQYF. The CDR3 DNA reads as TGCGCCAGCAGTGCCCTCGGGACAGGCGACTACGAGCAGTACTTC. The chain uses TRBV10-1 and TRBJ2-7; TRBD1 matches 8 bases. The CDR3 consists of 15 residues. Germline V gene lookup returns CDR1 WNHNN and CDR2 SYGVQD (reference sequence). The V segment lost 4 bases and the J segment 3 bases; nucleotides outside the gene matches: 8.

Only a few counts were recorded for this clone. DNA for the CDR3: TGTGCCAGCAGCTTAGAGCCGGGCTCTGGAAACACCATATATTTT. Its translation: CASSLEPGSGNTIYF. The rearrangement uses TRBV7-9 and TRBJ1-3, with D unclear. The V gene's germline CDR1 is SEHNR and CDR2 FQNEAQ (reference sequence). Trimming pared 1 base from V and 0 bases from J, leaving 7 bases between. The CDR3 has 15 amino acids.

In regard to this clone: An end of the junction differs from the germline gene, which may be a read error. This chain joins TRBV9 and TRBJ2-5; TRBD1 aligns across 9 bases. The CDR3 consists of 13 residues. Germline CDR1 is SGDLS and CDR2 is YYNGEE. CDR3 sequence: CVSSVGTGETQYF. As DNA, the CDR3 is TGTGTCAGCAGCGTTGGGACAGGGGAGACCCAGTACTTC.

V usage is TRBV5-6 and J usage is TRBJ1-6; 10 nucleotides line up with TRBD1. CDR1 is SGHDT and CDR2 is YYEEEE in the germline V gene. There are 17 residues in the CDR3. J was trimmed by 2 bases and V by 3 bases; bases with no gene match: 5. The CDR3 nucleotides are TGTGCCAGCAGCTGGACAGGGGGTGTCACCTATAATTCACCCCTCCACTTT. This codes for CASSWTGGVTYNSPLHF.

The rearrangement uses TRBV5-6 and TRBJ2-7; D gene uncertain. Germline-derived CDR1 and CDR2 are SGHDT and YYEEEE. The CDR3 length is 12 residues. Trimming removed 3 bases from V and 0 bases from J, with 4 bases in between. Here the CDR3 DNA reads TGTGCCAGCAGCTCGAGCTCCTACGAGCAGTACTTC. Encoded protein: CASSSSSYEQYF.

The chain is built from TRBV29-1 and TRBJ1-2, with D uncertain. Between the trimmed V and J ends, which lost 4 bases and 5 bases, there was a span of 20 bases. The CDR3 sequence is 15 residues long. CDR1 and CDR2 (germline): SQVTM, ANQGSEA. CDR3 sequence: CSVGGLRGREYGYTF. CDR3 nucleotide sequence: TGCAGCGTTGGAGGTCTACGGGGTCGGGAGTATGGCTACACCTTC.

The gene calls are TRBV5-1 and TRBJ2-6, with 7 bases matching TRBD2. The J segment lost 0 bases and the V segment lost 4 bases, leaving 10 bases of the junction unmatched. Germline V gives CDR1 SGHRS, CDR2 YFSETQ. CDR3 length: 18 residues. The CDR3 is CASSRPGLTLSGANVLTF. The CDR3 DNA reads TGCGCCAGCAGCCGGCCGGGACTAACCCTCTCTGGGGCCAACGTCCTGACTTTC.

The V gene is TRBV4-1, the J gene TRBJ1-2; TRBD1 matches at 8 bases. CDR1 and CDR2 (germline): MGHRA, YSYEKL. CDR3 length: 16 amino acids. The J segment lost 2 bases and the V segment lost 3 bases, leaving 8 bases of the junction unmatched. The CDR3 DNA is TGCGCCAGCAGCCAGGCTAAGGGACAGGCGAACTATGGCTACACCTTC. Protein: CASSQAKGQANYGYTF.

This clone was seen just once. The V gene is TRBV6-6, the J gene TRBJ2-7, with TRBD1 matching 9 bases. Germline values: CDR1 MNHNY, CDR2 SVGAGI (reference sequence). The J segment lost 3 bases and the V segment lost 2 bases, leaving 2 bases of the junction unmatched. This CDR3 comprises 14 residues. DNA of the CDR3: TGTGCCAGCAGTTACCAGGGACAGGGCTACGAGCAGTACTTC. Translating it yields CASSYQGQGYEQYF.

This sequence joins TRBV25-1 and TRBJ2-5; TRBD2 aligns across 9 bases. Germline V lookup: CDR1 MGHDK, CDR2 SYGVNS. The CDR3 covers 14 residues. The junction had 7 bases not matched to a gene; V was cut back by 6 bases and J by 5 bases. CDR3 nucleotide sequence: TGTGCCAGCAGAGGGGCTAGCGGGGTGGAGACCCAGTACTTC. Translating gives CASRGASGVETQYF.

The rearrangement uses TRBV4-1 and TRBJ1-4; no clear D gene. Trimming cost V 2 bases and J 2 bases, with 15 bases left between them. Per the germline V gene, CDR1 is MGHRA and CDR2 is YSYEKL. The CDR3 has 17 residues. The CDR3 sequence is CASSQKPGIDTNEKLFF. CDR3 nucleotides: TGCGCCAGCAGCCAAAAGCCGGGTATCGACACTAATGAAAAACTGTTTTTT.

The chain recombines TRBV27 with TRBJ2-4, with 10 positions matching TRBD1. J was trimmed by 2 bases and V by 3 bases; bases with no gene match: 7. In germline, CDR1 is MNHEY, CDR2 SMNVEV (reference sequence). This CDR3 contains 17 residues. CDR3 sequence reads: CASSFRGQGWSKNIQYF. The CDR3 DNA reads TGTGCCAGCAGTTTTAGGGGACAGGGGTGGTCCAAAAACATTCAGTACTTC.

This clone was counted between two and nine times. The V call is TRBV6-4, the J call TRBJ1-2, with TRBD1 matching 7 bases. CDR1 MRHNA and CDR2 SNTAGT come from the germline V gene. CDR3 size: 14 residues. J gave up 6 bases and V 3 bases, and 7 bases lay outside the gene matches. CDR3: CASSETGPADGYTF. The CDR3 bases are TGTGCCAGCAGTGAGACAGGGCCCGCCGATGGCTACACCTTC.

This clone has a handful of counts. CDR3 DNA: TGTGCCAGCTCATTCGACAAGAACACTGAAGCTTTCTTT. Its translation: CASSFDKNTEAFF. This chain links TRBV18 with TRBJ1-1; no clear D gene. In germline, CDR1 is KGHSH, CDR2 LQKENI. Trimming left V 5 bases short and J 1 base short, with 8 bases between. The CDR3 has 13 residues.